This T cell receptor (beta chain) was identified in a study of breast tumors, draining lymph nodes, adjacent tissues. In the case of this clonotype: The antigen remains unidentified.

TCRdb reprocessed the multiplex PCR reads with MiXCR, giving one entry per CDR3 protein. The sample has approximately 150,000 distinct CDR3 sequences; approximately 30% are singletons. Samples came from axillary lymph nodes draining the breast cancer. Study results and limitations: Data fit most tumor T cells coming from lymph node, expanding in tumor. Luminal-like breast cancer showed significantly higher tumor–nontumor repertoire similarity than basal-like.

This CDR3 is built from 15 residues. V shed 5 bases, J shed 10 bases, and the junction held 13 bases outside the gene matches. Germline V gene lookup returns CDR1 SEHNR and CDR2 FQNEAQ (reference sequence). Sequenced: axillary lymph node tissue. This TCR derives from a female donor with breast cancer. Some clones in this sample may be carry-over from other donors' samples. The rearrangement links TRBV7-9 to TRBJ2-5; 10 positions match TRBD1. The CDR3 spells CASSTSRQGAGDQYF. The CDR3 DNA follows: TGTGCCAGCAGCACCTCTCGACAGGGGGCGGGGGACCAGTACTTC.